This T cell receptor (beta chain) originates from a study of blood T cell repertoires in COVID-19. The count of this clone is one. One end of the junction does not line up with germline, which may come from a read error. Per the original methods: Estimated nucleated cell counts came from reference gene primer amplification. The method was immunoSEQ multiplex PCR; TCRdb's version includes in-frame clones alone and lacks a portion of them. V and J calls and clone size are given by that table; D and trimming were obtained from the DNA. The sample carries 250,000 to 350,000 clones, more than 70% recorded once. Germline V lookup: CDR1 MDHEN, CDR2 SYDVKM. The CDR3 consists of 14 residues.

The chain uses TRBV28 and TRBJ1-1, with no clear D. The sequencing sample was made of peripheral blood. This clonotype was sampled from a young woman who had recovered from COVID-19. The CDR3: CATRVGGKNSEAFF. DNA of the CDR3: TGTGCCACCCGCGTTGGCGGGAAGAACTCTGAAGCTTTCTTT. The complete variable domain, with remaining parts taken from reference TRBV28 and TRBJ1-1, reads DVKVTQSSRYLVKRTGEKVFLECVQDMDHENMFWYRQDPGLGLRLIYFSYDVKMKEKGDIPEGYSVSREKKERFSLILESASTNQTSMYLCATRVGGKNSEAFFGQGTRLTVV.